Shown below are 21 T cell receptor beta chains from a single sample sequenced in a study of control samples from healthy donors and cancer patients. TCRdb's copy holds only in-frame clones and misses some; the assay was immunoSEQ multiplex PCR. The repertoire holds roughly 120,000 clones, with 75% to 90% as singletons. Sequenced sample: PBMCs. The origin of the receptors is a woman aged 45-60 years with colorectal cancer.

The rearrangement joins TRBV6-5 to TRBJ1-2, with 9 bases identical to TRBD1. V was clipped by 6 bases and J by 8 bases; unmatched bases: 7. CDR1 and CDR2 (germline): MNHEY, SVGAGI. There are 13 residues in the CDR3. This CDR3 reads CASRRDREEGYTF. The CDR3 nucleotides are TGTGCCAGCAGAAGGGACAGGGAGGAGGGCTACACCTTC.

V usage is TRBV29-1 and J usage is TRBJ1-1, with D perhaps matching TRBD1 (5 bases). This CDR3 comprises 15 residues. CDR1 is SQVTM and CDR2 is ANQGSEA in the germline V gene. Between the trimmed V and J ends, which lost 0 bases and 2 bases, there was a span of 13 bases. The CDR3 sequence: CSVEDIPQGNTEAFF. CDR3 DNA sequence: TGCAGCGTTGAAGATATTCCCCAGGGTAACACTGAAGCTTTCTTT.

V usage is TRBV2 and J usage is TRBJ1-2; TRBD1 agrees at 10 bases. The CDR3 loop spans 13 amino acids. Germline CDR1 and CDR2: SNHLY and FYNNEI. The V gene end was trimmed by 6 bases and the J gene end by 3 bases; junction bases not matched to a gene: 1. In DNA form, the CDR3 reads TGTGCCAGCAGGGGACAGGGGTACTATGGCTACACCTTC. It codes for CASRGQGYYGYTF.

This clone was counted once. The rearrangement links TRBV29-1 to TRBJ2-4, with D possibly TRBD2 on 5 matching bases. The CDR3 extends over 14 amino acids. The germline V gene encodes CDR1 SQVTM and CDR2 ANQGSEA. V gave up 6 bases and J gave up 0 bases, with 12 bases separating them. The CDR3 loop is CSVRAAEAKNIQYF. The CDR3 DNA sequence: TGCAGCGTAAGGGCAGCGGAAGCCAAAAACATTCAGTACTTC.

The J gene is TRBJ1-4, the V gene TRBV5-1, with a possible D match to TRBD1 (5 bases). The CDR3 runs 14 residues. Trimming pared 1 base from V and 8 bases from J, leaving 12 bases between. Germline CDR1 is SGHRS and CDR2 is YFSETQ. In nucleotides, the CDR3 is TGCGCCAGCAGCTTGACAGGCCACGGGGAAAAACTGTTTTTT. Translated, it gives CASSLTGHGEKLFF.

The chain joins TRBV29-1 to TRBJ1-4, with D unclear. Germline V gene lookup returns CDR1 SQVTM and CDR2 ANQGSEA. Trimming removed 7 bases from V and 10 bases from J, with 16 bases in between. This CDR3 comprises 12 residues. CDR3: CSEGPPDGKLFF. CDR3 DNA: TGCAGCGAAGGACCCCCGGATGGAAAACTGTTTTTT.

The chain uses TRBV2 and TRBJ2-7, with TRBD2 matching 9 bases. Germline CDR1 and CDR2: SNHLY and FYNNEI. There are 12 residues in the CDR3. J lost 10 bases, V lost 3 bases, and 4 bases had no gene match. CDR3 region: CASSDLAGHQYF. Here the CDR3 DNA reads TGTGCCAGCAGTGATCTAGCGGGGCACCAGTACTTC.

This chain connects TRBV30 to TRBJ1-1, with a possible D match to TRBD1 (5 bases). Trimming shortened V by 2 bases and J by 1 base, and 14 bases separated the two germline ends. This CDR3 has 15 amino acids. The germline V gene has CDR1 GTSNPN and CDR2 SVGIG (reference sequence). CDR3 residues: CAWSTPSTGNTEAFF. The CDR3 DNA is TGTGCCTGGAGTACCCCTTCCACAGGGAACACTGAAGCTTTCTTT.

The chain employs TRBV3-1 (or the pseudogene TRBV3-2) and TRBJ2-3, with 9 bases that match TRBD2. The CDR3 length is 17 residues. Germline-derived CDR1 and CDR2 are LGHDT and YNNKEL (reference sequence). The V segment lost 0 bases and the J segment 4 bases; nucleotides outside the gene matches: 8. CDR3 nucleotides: TGTGCCAGCAGCCAAGAAGTGCCTAGCGGGGCCCCAGATACGCAGTATTTT. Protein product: CASSQEVPSGAPDTQYF.

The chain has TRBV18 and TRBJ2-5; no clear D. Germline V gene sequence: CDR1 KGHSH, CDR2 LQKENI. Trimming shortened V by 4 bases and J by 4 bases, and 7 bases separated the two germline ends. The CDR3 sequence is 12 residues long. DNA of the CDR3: TGTGCCAGCTCACTTGCCCGAGAGACCCAGTACTTC. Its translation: CASSLARETQYF.

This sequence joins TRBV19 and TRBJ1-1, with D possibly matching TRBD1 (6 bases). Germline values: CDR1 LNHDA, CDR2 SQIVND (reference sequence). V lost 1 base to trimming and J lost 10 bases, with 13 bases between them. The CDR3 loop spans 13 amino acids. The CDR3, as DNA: TGTGCCAGTAGTATAGGGACAGAGGCTCGAGCTTTCTTT. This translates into CASSIGTEARAFF.

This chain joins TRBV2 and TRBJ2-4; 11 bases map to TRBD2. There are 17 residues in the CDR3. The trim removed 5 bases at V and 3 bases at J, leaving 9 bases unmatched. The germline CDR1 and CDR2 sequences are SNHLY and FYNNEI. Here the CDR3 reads CASSNSGGALGKNIQYF. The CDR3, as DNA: TGTGCCAGCAGTAATAGCGGGGGGGCCTTAGGCAAAAACATTCAGTACTTC. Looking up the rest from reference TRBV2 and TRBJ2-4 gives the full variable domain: EPEVTQTPSHQVTQMGQEVILRCVPISNHLYFYWYRQILGQKVEFLVSFYNNEISEKSEIFDDQFSVERPDGSNFTLKIRSTKLEDSAMYFCASSNSGGALGKNIQYFGAGTRLSVL.

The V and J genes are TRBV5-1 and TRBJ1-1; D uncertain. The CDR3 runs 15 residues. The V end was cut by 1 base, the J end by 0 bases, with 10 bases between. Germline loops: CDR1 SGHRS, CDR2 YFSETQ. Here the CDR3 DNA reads TGCGCCAGCAGCTTGCTCCCGGGGATGAACACTGAAGCTTTCTTT. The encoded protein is CASSLLPGMNTEAFF.

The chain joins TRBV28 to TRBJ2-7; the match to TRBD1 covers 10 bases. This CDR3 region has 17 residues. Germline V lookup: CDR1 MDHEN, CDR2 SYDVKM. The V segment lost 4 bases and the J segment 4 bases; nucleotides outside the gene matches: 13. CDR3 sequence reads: CASSSMDRGTHGYEQYF. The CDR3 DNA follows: TGTGCCAGCAGTTCAATGGACAGGGGGACTCACGGGTACGAGCAGTACTTC.

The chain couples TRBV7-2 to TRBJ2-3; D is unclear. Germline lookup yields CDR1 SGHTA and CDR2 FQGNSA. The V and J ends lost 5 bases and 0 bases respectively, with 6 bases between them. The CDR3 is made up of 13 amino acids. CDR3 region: CASSTDSTDTQYF. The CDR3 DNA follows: TGTGCCAGCAGCACGGACAGCACAGATACGCAGTATTTT. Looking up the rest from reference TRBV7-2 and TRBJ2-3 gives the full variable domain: GAGVSQSPSNKVTEKGKDVELRCDPISGHTALYWYRQSLGQGLEFLIYFQGNSAPDKSGLPSDRFSAERTGGSVSTLTIQRTQQEDSAVYLCASSTDSTDTQYFGPGTRLTVL.

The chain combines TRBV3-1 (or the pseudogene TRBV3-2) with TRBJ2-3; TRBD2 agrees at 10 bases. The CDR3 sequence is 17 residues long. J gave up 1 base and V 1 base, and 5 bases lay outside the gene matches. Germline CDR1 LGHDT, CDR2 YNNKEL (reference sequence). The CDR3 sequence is CASSQGIAGGRTDTQYF. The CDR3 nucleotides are TGTGCCAGCAGCCAAGGGATAGCGGGGGGTCGCACAGATACGCAGTATTTT.

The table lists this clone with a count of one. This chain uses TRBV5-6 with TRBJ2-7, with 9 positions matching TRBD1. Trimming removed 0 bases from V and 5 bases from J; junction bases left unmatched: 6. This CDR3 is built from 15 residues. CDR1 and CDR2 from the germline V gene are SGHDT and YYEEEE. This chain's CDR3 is CASSLVGQGSDEQYF. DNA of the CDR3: TGTGCCAGCAGCTTGGTGGGACAGGGCAGTGACGAGCAGTACTTC.

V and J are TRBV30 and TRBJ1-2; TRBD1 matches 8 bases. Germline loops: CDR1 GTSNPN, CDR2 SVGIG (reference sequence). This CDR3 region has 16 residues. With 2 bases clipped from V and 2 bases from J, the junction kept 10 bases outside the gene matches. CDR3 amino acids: CAWSRDRKTSNYGYTF. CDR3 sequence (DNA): TGTGCCTGGAGTCGGGACAGGAAAACGTCAAACTATGGCTACACCTTC.

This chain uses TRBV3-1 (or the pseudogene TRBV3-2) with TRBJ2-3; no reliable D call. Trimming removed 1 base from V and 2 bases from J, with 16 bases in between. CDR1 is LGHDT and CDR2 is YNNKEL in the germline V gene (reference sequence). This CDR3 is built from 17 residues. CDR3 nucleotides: TGTGCCAGCAGCCAAGGTCTCTACCGCCCCTCCACAGATACGCAGTATTTT. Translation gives CASSQGLYRPSTDTQYF.

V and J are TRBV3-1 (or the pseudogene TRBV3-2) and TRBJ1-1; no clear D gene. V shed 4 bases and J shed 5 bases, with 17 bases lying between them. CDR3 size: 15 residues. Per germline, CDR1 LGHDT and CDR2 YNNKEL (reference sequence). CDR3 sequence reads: CASSPSFAGKTEAFF. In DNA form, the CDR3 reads TGTGCCAGCAGCCCTTCCTTCGCGGGGAAGACTGAAGCTTTCTTT.

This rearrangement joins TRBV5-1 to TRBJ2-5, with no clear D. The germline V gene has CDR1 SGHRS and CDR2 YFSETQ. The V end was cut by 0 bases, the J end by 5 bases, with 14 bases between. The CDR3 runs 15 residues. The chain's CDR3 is CASSLAVEARETQYF. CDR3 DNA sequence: TGCGCCAGCAGCTTGGCAGTTGAGGCGCGTGAGACCCAGTACTTC.